This T cell receptor beta chain was recovered during a study of CD8 T cells in ankylosing spondylitis. TCRdb called the 5' RACE reads again in MiXCR, with one record for every CDR3 protein. This sample has 450,000 to 550,000 distinct CDR3 sequences; roughly 5.2% occur once, and the top ten carry roughly 3.5%. This clonotype came up many times. Its antigen is currently unknown. General study points: Among TCR beta sequences, a motif of eight highly homologous variants appeared characteristic of ankylosing spondylitis blood.

This CDR3 comprises 13 residues. V shed 6 bases, J shed 7 bases, and the junction held 7 bases outside the gene matches. Germline lookup yields CDR1 SEHNR and CDR2 FQNEAQ (reference sequence). The gene calls are TRBV7-9 and TRBJ2-7; 9 nucleotides match TRBD1. The receptor's source is a male donor with ankylosing spondylitis. The sequencing input was blood, either unsorted or a sorted T cell fraction (not recorded which). The CDR3 here is CASRGWTGEEQYF. CDR3 bases: TGTGCCAGCAGGGGTTGGACAGGGGAAGAGCAGTACTTC.